The source of this T cell receptor (beta chain) is a study of T-cell memory formation after mild COVID-19. In regard to this clonotype: Its antigen remains unknown.

Trimming removed 6 bases from V and 2 bases from J; junction bases left unmatched: 10. The length of the CDR3 is 16 residues. Per the germline V gene, CDR1 is MNHEY and CDR2 is SVGAGI. TCRdb called the 5' RACE reads again in MiXCR, with one record for every CDR3 protein. Of around 390,000 distinct CDR3 sequences listed, roughly 15% are singletons. Study-wide results and limits: Clonal second-wave expansions that peaked on day 37 had unconfirmed SARS-CoV-2 specificity.

The sample taken for sequencing was PBMCs or a T cell subset sorted from them (not recorded which). The chain combines TRBV6-5 with TRBJ1-2, with TRBD1 matching 9 bases. This clonotype was obtained from a man between 18 and 29 years old who had mild COVID-19 (a few samples of this study predate the infection). Cell type and time point are not known. Here the CDR3 reads CASRDWGTGTNYGYTF. In DNA form, the CDR3 reads TGTGCCAGCAGAGACTGGGGGACAGGGACAAACTATGGCTACACCTTC.